Below are 15 T cell receptor beta chains sequenced from a single sample in a study of T cell repertoires in cytomegalovirus infection. One entry per CDR3 protein results from TCRdb running MiXCR on the reads. Of roughly 600,000 distinct CDR3 sequences listed, approximately 24% are singletons. Sequenced: CD8+ T cells from PBMCs. These receptors were taken from a human donor in good health (CMV status not recorded). Some clones in this sample may be carry-over from other donors' samples.

The chain joins TRBV23-1 to TRBJ1-2, with 7 positions matching TRBD1. TRBV23-1 is known as an ORF, though its function is uncertain. This CDR3 has 14 amino acids. The V and J ends lost 0 bases and 8 bases, in that order; junction bases with no gene match: 6. The CDR3 loop is CASSQSNRGAGYTF. CDR3 DNA: TGCGCCAGCAGTCAATCAAACAGGGGTGCCGGCTACACCTTC.

The CDR3 here is CASSLGRGQEQYV. The CDR3 nucleotides read TGTGCCAGCAGCTTGGGCCGGGGGCAAGAGCAGTACGTC. This rearrangement joins TRBV5-4 to TRBJ2-7; D may match TRBD1 or TRBD2 (6 bases each). V gave up 0 bases and J gave up 7 bases, with 11 bases separating them. The germline V gene encodes CDR1 SGHNT and CDR2 YYREEE (reference sequence). The CDR3 is 13 residues long.

The chain combines TRBV19 with TRBJ2-2, with D perhaps TRBD1 (6 bases). CDR3 length: 18 residues. The V gene's germline CDR1 is LNHDA and CDR2 SQIVND (reference sequence). V lost 3 bases and J lost 4, with 21 bases in between. The CDR3, as DNA: TGTGCCAGTAGTATCGGGTTGGCGTACAGGGTTTCCACCGGGGAGCTGTTTTTT. It encodes CASSIGLAYRVSTGELFF.

The V and J genes are TRBV29-1 and TRBJ1-5, with 10 bases lining up with TRBD1. V shed 5 bases and J 7 bases; nucleotides not matched to a gene: 5. Germline loops: CDR1 SQVTM, CDR2 ANQGSEA. CDR3 length: 13 residues. CDR3 sequence (DNA): TGCAGCGTTTGGGACAGGGGAGGCCAGCCCCAGCATTTT. Its protein is CSVWDRGGQPQHF.

This clonotype was detected many times. V gene TRBV6-2 or TRBV6-3 combines with J gene TRBJ1-2; TRBD1 might be the D (6 bases). Germline assignment: CDR1 MNHEY and CDR2 SVGEGT. The V gene lost 4 bases and the J gene lost 8 bases, with 20 bases spanning the gap. The CDR3 contains 15 residues. The CDR3 protein is CASSSPPVGGHGYTF. The CDR3 coding sequence is TGTGCCAGCAGTTCCCCTCCCGTCGGGGGGCACGGCTACACCTTC.

This clonotype showed up just a few times. The chain couples TRBV5-3 to TRBJ1-1; 7 bases are a match to TRBD1. TRBV5-3 carries the ORF label, with uncertain function. The V and J ends lost 8 bases and 6 bases, in that order; junction bases with no gene match: 16. CDR3 size: 15 residues. The chain's CDR3 is CASHREGAVFSEAFF. CDR3 sequence (DNA): TGTGCCAGTCACCGCGAGGGGGCTGTTTTCTCTGAAGCTTTCTTT.

This clonotype was counted only a few times. Here the CDR3 reads CSVPQGSYGYTF. CDR3 sequence (DNA): TGCAGCGTCCCACAGGGGTCCTATGGCTACACCTTC. This rearrangement joins TRBV29-1 to TRBJ1-2; 7 bases line up with TRBD1. Looked up from germline, CDR1 is SQVTM and CDR2 is ANQGSEA. The CDR3 totals 12 residues. The V segment lost 6 bases and the J segment 4 bases; nucleotides outside the gene matches: 5.

V and J are TRBV6-8 and TRBJ2-1; D may match TRBD1 or TRBD2 (5 bases each). The germline V gene encodes CDR1 MNHGY and CDR2 SAAAGT. This CDR3 has 15 residues. Trimming cost V 1 base and J 8 bases, with 15 bases left between them. CDR3 loop: CASSYWDEPRDEQFF. The CDR3 DNA is TGTGCCAGCAGTTACTGGGACGAGCCGAGGGATGAGCAGTTCTTC.

As regards this clonotype: A much larger clone differs from this one at a single base, so this may be a read error. The gene calls are TRBV28 and TRBJ2-5; D unclear. The germline V gene has CDR1 MDHEN and CDR2 SYDVKM. This CDR3 has 15 amino acids. CDR3 DNA: TGTGCCAACAGTTTAAGGTCAACCACCCGGGAGACCCAGTACTTC. Its protein is CANSLRSTTRETQYF.

This chain uses TRBV28 with TRBJ2-1; D remains unclear. This CDR3 is built from 12 residues. The ends were cut back, 5 bases at V and 8 bases at J, with 10 bases in the middle. Germline V gene lookup returns CDR1 MDHEN and CDR2 SYDVKM. This CDR3 is CASSGNEHEQFF. In nucleotides, the CDR3 is TGTGCCAGCAGTGGGAACGAACATGAGCAGTTCTTC.

This clonotype was seen a handful of times. J is TRBJ2-7 and V is TRBV12-3 or TRBV12-4; 7 bases align to TRBD2. This CDR3 is built from 15 residues. Germline trimming cut 5 bases from V and 3 bases from J; bases unmatched to any gene: 10. In DNA, the CDR3 is TGTGCCAGCAGTGGGAGCGGGGCTCCCCTCTACGAGCAGTACGTC. Translating it yields CASSGSGAPLYEQYV.

The V call is TRBV14, the J call TRBJ2-1; 8 positions match TRBD2. This CDR3 is 15 amino acids long. V dropped 0 bases and J dropped 10; count of bases not matched to a gene: 8. Germline CDR1 is SGHDN and CDR2 is FVKESK. This CDR3 is CASSQDVAGGDEQFF. In DNA form, the CDR3 reads TGTGCCAGCAGCCAAGATGTGGCCGGGGGGGACGAGCAGTTCTTC. Drawing the rest from reference TRBV14 and TRBJ2-1, the complete variable domain is EAGVTQFPSHSVIEKGQTVTLRCDPISGHDNLYWYRRVMGKEIKFLLHFVKESKQDESGMPNNRFLAERTGGTYSTLKVQPAELEDSGVYFCASSQDVAGGDEQFFGPGTRLTVL.

There are a few counts of this clonotype. This chain connects TRBV29-1 to TRBJ2-1; 9 bases are a match to TRBD1. The length of the CDR3 is 14 residues. In germline, CDR1 is SQVTM, CDR2 ANQGSEA. V shed 4 bases and J 7 bases; nucleotides not matched to a gene: 8. CDR3: CSVVNGQGINEQFF. The DNA for the CDR3 is TGCAGCGTTGTAAATGGACAGGGGATAAATGAGCAGTTCTTC.

This clonotype has more than one count but fewer than ten. The rearrangement joins TRBV9 to TRBJ1-1; D call uncertain. Trimming took off 0 bases at V and 6 bases at J, with 9 bases between the two ends. Looked up from germline, CDR1 is SGDLS and CDR2 is YYNGEE. The CDR3 totals 13 residues. The DNA of the CDR3 is TGTGCCAGCAGCGTAGACCACGGGGCTGAAGCTTTCTTT. This gives the protein CASSVDHGAEAFF.

This chain uses TRBV12-3 or TRBV12-4 with TRBJ2-2, with D maybe TRBD1 (5 bases). Trimming cost V 11 bases and J 5 bases, with 12 bases left between them. The CDR3 spans 12 residues. The DNA for the CDR3 is TGTGCCGACCTGGGGCAGACCGGGGAGCTGTTTTTT. Residues: CADLGQTGELFF.